This T cell receptor beta chain was sequenced for a study of T-cell reconstitution after alpha-beta-depleted transplantation in children. Study-wide points: At the one-year point after transplant, T-cell counts and TCRbeta diversity were found to come mostly from T cells that had been newly produced.

The length of the CDR3 is 17 residues. The ends were cut back, 0 bases at V and 0 bases at J, with 12 bases in the middle. CDR1 LGHNA and CDR2 YNFKEQ come from the germline V gene. Note on this clonotype: Its target is not known.

Using unique molecular identifiers, the investigators prepared the TCRbeta library. TCRdb reanalysed the PCR reads using MiXCR and keeps one entry per CDR3 protein. The sample lists about 340,000 distinct CDR3 sequences; about 16% were seen once. This material consisted of PBMCs, mostly from graft donor cells, taken 360 days after TCRalphabeta/CD19-depleted stem cell transplant. The chain has TRBV4-2 and TRBJ2-1; D unclear. The TCR comes from a male patient aged 2 to 9 who had a stem cell transplant for acute lymphoblastic leukemia, so the T cells may come from the graft donor. The CDR3 DNA follows: TGTGCCAGCAGCCAAGAAGGATTACCAAGCTCCTACAATGAGCAGTTCTTC. Residues: CASSQEGLPSSYNEQFF.